This TCR beta chain was identified in a study of cytomegalovirus exposure and HLA in healthy donors. The CDR3 contains 16 residues. The PCR had 60 Vbeta and 13 Jbeta primers. Sequencing used immunoSEQ multiplex PCR; TCRdb keeps in-frame clones, though not all of them. The sample consists of about 140,000 clones, around two thirds of them appearing once. Remarks on this clone: No antigen is known for it.

Findings and limits, study-wide: Sequencing likely caused a cluster of highly shared sequence variants. Overall, about 160 TCR beta chains were annotated as cytomegalovirus-associated.

This TCR was sampled from a woman aged 40 to 50 in good health and CMV-seronegative. The chain links TRBV1 to TRBJ2-5; the table's D call TRBD2 went unverified against the DNA. TRBV1 is assigned pseudogene status. Sequenced: PBMCs. The CDR3 DNA reads TGCACCAGCCGCCGACTAGCGGGGGGCACCGCAGAGACCCAGTACTTC. The encoded protein is CTSRRLAGGTAETQYF.